The clone carrying this T cell receptor (beta chain) was observed many times. As yet, its antigen is unknown. This record comes from a study of T cell repertoires in cytomegalovirus infection. Study-wide background: Matching HLA type and CMV infection were both indicated by public TCR beta signatures. Study-wide results and caveats: Carriage of CMV together with the relevant HLA was identifiable through cumulative public TCR beta family frequency. HLA-C-restricted CMV-specific TCR beta clonotypes were dominant in the ex vivo response.

V was cut by 5 bases and J by 2 bases, with 11 bases left in between. The CDR3 runs to 14 residues. Germline CDR1 SGHTA, CDR2 FQGTGA. TCRdb used MiXCR to reprocess the reads, holding one entry per CDR3 protein. Among over 150,000 distinct CDR3 sequences listed, approximately 15% were seen once. Sequencing was done on a sample of PBMCs. The clonotype comes from a human donor in good health (CMV status not recorded). Some clones in this sample may be carry-over from other donors' samples. The rearrangement links TRBV7-3 to TRBJ2-3; D remains unclear. As DNA, the CDR3 is TGTGCCAGCAGCCTAGGAACGGACACAGATACGCAGTATTTT. It codes for CASSLGTDTDTQYF.